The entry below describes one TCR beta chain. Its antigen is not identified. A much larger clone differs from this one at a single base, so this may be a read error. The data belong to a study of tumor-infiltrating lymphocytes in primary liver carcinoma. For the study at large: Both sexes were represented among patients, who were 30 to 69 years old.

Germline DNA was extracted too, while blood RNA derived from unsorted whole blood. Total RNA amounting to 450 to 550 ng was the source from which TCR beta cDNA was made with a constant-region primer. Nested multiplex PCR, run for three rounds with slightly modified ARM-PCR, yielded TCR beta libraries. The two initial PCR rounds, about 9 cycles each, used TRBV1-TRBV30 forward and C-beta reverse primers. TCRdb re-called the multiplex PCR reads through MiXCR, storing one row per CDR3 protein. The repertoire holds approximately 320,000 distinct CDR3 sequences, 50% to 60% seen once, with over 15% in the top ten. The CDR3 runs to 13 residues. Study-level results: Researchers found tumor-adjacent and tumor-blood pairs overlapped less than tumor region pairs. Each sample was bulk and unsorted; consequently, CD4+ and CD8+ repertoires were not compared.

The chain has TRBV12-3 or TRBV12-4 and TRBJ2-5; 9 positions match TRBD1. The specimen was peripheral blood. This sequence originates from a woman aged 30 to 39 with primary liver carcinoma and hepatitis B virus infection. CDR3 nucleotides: TGTGGCAGCAACCTCGGACAGGGGAAGACCCAGTACTTC. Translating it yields CGSNLGQGKTQYF.